Below, 5 T cell receptor beta chains from the same sample are listed, as sequenced in a study of T cell responses to AZD1222 COVID-19 vaccine. Clones were read by immunoSEQ multiplex PCR, and TCRdb kept only the in-frame ones, dropping some. The sample includes 150,000 to 200,000 clones, approximately 92% seen only once; the top ten take about 10%. The material sequenced was peripheral blood, taken on day 0 of AZD1222 vaccination. The receptors were gathered from an adult in good health.

The V call is TRBV19, the J call TRBJ2-4; maybe TRBD1 (5 bases). Deletions cut 2 bases from V and 4 bases from J, with 9 bases between. The CDR3 length is 14 residues. From germline, CDR1 is LNHDA and CDR2 SQIVND (reference sequence). This chain's CDR3 is CASSIYQGKNIQYF. The CDR3 nucleotides read TGTGCCAGTAGTATATACCAGGGAAAAAACATTCAGTACTTC.

The rearrangement links TRBV12-3 or TRBV12-4 to TRBJ2-7; no firm D call. The CDR3 totals 12 residues. Trimming left V 7 bases short and J 6 bases short, with 13 bases between. CDR3 amino acids: CASNLRSGEQYF. CDR3 DNA: TGTGCCAGCAATTTGAGATCAGGCGAGCAGTACTTC.

The genes are TRBV15 and TRBJ1-1; D perhaps matches TRBD1 (6 bases). Looked up from germline, CDR1 is LNHNV and CDR2 is YYDKDF (reference sequence). The CDR3 runs to 12 residues. The ends were cut back, 5 bases at V and 10 bases at J, with 14 bases in the middle. The CDR3 DNA reads as TGTGCCACCAGCGCTGTACAGGGCCGAGCTTTCTTT. Its protein product is CATSAVQGRAFF.

CDR3 sequence: CASSQDPGQGEGYTF. The CDR3 coding sequence is TGCGCCAGCAGCCAAGATCCTGGACAGGGTGAGGGCTACACCTTC. The chain uses TRBV4-1 and TRBJ1-2; 8 nucleotides agree with TRBD1. Trimming removed 0 bases from V and 8 bases from J; junction bases left unmatched: 8. The CDR3 is made up of 15 amino acids. The germline CDR1 and CDR2 sequences are MGHRA and YSYEKL.

The gene calls are TRBV27 and TRBJ1-1, with 9 bases lining up with TRBD1. The V segment lost 3 bases and the J segment 5 bases; nucleotides outside the gene matches: 4. The CDR3 spans 14 residues. The germline V gene has CDR1 MNHEY and CDR2 SMNVEV (reference sequence). The CDR3 loop is CASSLDRGGTEAFF. Here the CDR3 DNA reads TGTGCCAGCAGTTTGGACAGGGGCGGGACTGAAGCTTTCTTT.